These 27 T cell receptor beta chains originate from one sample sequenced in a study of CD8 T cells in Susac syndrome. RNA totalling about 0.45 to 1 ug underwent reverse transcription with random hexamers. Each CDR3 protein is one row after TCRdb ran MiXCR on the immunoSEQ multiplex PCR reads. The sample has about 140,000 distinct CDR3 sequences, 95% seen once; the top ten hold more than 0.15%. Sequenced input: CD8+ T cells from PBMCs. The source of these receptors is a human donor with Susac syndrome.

This chain's CDR3 is CSVESRDSPGYTF. Written as DNA, the CDR3 is TGCAGCGTTGAATCCCGGGACTCCCCTGGCTACACCTTC. The rearrangement links TRBV29-1 to TRBJ1-2, with a possible D match to TRBD1 (5 bases). The V gene lost 2 bases and the J gene lost 7 bases, with 14 bases spanning the gap. The CDR3 totals 13 residues. CDR1 and CDR2 from the germline V gene are SQVTM and ANQGSEA. Full variable domain (outside the CDR3, taken from reference TRBV29-1 and TRBJ1-2): SAVISQKPSRDICQRGTSLTIQCQVDSQVTMMFWYRQQPGQSLTLIATANQGSEATYESGFVIDKFPISRPNLTFSTLTVSNMSPEDSSIYLCSVESRDSPGYTFGSGTRLTVV.

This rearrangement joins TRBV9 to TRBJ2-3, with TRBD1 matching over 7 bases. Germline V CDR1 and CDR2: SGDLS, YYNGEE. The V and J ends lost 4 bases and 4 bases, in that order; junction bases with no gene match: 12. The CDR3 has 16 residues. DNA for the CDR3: TGTGCCAGCAGCCCCTGGGACAGCGCCTTCTCAGATACGCAGTATTTT. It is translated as CASSPWDSAFSDTQYF. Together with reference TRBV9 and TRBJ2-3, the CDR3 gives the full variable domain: DSGVTQTPKHLITATGQRVTLRCSPRSGDLSVYWYQQSLDQGLQFLIQYYNGEERAKGNILERFSAQQFPDLHSELNLSSLELGDSALYFCASSPWDSAFSDTQYFGPGTRLTVL.

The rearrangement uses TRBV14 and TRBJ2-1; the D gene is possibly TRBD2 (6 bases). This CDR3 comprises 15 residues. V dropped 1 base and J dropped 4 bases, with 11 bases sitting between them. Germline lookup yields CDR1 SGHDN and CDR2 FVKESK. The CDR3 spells CASSQAGLVYNEQFF. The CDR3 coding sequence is TGTGCCAGCAGCCAAGCGGGACTGGTATACAATGAGCAGTTCTTC. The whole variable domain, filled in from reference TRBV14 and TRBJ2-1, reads EAGVTQFPSHSVIEKGQTVTLRCDPISGHDNLYWYRRVMGKEIKFLLHFVKESKQDESGMPNNRFLAERTGGTYSTLKVQPAELEDSGVYFCASSQAGLVYNEQFFGPGTRLTVL.

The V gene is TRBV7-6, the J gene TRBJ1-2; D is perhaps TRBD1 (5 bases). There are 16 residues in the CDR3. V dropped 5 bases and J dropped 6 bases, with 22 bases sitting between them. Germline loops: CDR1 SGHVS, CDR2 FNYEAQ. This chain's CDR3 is CASSPGSGGAQNGYTF. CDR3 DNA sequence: TGTGCCAGCAGCCCTGGGTCGGGAGGGGCGCAGAATGGCTACACCTTC.

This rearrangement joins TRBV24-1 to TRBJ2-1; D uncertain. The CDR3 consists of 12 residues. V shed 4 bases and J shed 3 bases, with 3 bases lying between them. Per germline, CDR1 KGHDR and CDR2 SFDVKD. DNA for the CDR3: TGTGCCACCAGTGACCTCTACAATGAGCAGTTCTTC. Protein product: CATSDLYNEQFF.

The CDR3 DNA follows: TGCGCCAGCAGCCCGGAATACACAGGGCCCACGACTGAAGCTTTCTTT. It codes for CASSPEYTGPTTEAFF. This chain uses TRBV5-1 with TRBJ1-1; TRBD1 might be the D (6 bases). There are 16 residues in the CDR3. Germline CDR1 and CDR2: SGHRS and YFSETQ. Trimming pared 4 bases from V and 5 bases from J, leaving 21 bases between. The entire variable domain, with the rest obtained from reference TRBV5-1 and TRBJ1-1, is as follows: KAGVTQTPRYLIKTRGQQVTLSCSPISGHRSVSWYQQTPGQGLQFLFEYFSETQRNKGNFPGRFSGRQFSNSRSEMNVSTLELGDSALYLCASSPEYTGPTTEAFFGQGTRLTVV.

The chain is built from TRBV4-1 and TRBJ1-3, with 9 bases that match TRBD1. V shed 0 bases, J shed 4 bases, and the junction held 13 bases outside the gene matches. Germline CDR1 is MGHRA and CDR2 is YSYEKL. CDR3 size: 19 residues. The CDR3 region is CASSQDLVGDRVDGNTIYF. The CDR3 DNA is TGCGCCAGCAGCCAAGATTTGGTGGGGGACAGGGTAGACGGAAACACCATATATTTT.

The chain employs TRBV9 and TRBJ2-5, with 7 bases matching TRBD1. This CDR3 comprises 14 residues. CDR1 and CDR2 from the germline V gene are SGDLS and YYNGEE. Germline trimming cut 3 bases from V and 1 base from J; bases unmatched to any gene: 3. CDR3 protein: CASSDRDSQETQYF. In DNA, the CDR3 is TGTGCCAGCAGCGACCGGGACAGCCAAGAGACCCAGTACTTC.

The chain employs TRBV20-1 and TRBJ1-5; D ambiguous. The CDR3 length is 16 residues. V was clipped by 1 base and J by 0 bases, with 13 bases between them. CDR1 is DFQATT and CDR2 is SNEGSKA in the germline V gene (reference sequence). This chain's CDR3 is CSARVGQFYSNQPQHF. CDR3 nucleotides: TGCAGTGCTAGAGTTGGTCAGTTCTATAGCAATCAGCCCCAGCATTTT.

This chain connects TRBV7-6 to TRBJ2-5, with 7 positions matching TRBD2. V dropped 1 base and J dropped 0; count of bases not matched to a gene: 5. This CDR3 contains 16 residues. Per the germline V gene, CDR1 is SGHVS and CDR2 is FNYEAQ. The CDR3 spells CASSLGDYRYQETQYF. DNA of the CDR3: TGTGCCAGCAGCTTAGGGGACTATCGGTACCAAGAGACCCAGTACTTC.

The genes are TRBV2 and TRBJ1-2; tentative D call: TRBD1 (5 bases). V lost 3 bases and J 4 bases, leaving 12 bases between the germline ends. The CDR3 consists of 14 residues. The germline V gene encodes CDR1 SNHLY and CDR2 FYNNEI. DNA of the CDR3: TGTGCCAGCAGTGATAGGGACGGTGGCTATGGCTACACCTTC. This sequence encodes CASSDRDGGYGYTF.

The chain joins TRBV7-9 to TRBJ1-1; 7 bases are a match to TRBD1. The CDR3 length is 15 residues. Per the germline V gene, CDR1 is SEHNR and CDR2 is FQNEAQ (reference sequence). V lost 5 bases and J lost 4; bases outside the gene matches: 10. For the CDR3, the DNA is TGTGCCAGCAGCCCTCGACAGGGATCGGTCACTGAAGCTTTCTTT. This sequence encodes CASSPRQGSVTEAFF.

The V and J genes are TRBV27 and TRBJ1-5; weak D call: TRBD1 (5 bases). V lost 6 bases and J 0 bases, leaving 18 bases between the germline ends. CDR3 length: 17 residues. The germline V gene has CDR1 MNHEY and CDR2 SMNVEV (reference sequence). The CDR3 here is CASSGTVGDGSNQPQHF. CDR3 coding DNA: TGTGCCAGCAGCGGCACAGTCGGGGACGGTAGCAATCAGCCCCAGCATTTT.

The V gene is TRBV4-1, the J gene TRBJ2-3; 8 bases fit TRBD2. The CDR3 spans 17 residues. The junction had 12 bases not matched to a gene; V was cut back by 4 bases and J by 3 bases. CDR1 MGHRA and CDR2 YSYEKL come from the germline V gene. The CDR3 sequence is CASSPFSLADATDTQYF. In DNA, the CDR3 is TGCGCCAGCAGCCCTTTCTCACTAGCGGATGCTACAGATACGCAGTATTTT.

Here the CDR3 DNA reads TGTGCCAGCAGTTCCTTAGCGGGGGGCTACACAGATACGCAGTATTTT. Protein sequence: CASSSLAGGYTDTQYF. This chain joins TRBV12-3 or TRBV12-4 and TRBJ2-3; 10 nucleotides agree with TRBD2. The trim removed 4 bases at V and 2 bases at J, leaving 6 bases unmatched. The CDR3 is 16 amino acids.

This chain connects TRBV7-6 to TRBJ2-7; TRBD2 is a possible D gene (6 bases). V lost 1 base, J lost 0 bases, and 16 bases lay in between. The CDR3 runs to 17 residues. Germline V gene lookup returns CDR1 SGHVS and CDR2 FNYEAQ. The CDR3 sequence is CASSLEASGLGSYEQYF. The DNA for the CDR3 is TGTGCCAGCAGCTTAGAGGCAAGCGGGTTAGGCTCCTACGAGCAGTACTTC.

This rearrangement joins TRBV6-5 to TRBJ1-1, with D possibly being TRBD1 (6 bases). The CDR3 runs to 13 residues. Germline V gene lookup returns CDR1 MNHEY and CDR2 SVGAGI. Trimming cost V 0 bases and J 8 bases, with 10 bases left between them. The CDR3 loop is CASSYSRTVEAFF. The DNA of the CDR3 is TGTGCCAGCAGTTACTCCCGGACAGTCGAAGCTTTCTTT.

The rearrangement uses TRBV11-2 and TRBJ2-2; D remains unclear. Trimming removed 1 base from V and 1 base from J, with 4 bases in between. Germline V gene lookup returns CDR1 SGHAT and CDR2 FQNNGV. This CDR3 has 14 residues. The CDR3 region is CASSLARNTGELFF. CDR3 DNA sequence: TGTGCCAGCAGCTTAGCTCGGAACACCGGGGAGCTGTTTTTT.

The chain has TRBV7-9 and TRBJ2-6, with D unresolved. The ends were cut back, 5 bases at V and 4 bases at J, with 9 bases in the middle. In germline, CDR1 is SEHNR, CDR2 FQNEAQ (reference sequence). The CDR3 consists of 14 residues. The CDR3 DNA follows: TGTGCCAGCAGCCCGACTGACGGGGCCAACGTCCTGACTTTC. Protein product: CASSPTDGANVLTF.

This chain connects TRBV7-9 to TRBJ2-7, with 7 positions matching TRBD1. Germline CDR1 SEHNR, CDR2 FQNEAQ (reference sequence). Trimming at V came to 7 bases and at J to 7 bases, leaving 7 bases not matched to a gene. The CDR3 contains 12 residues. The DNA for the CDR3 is TGTGCCAGCACCCCCAAGGGGGCTGAGCAGTACTTC. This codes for CASTPKGAEQYF. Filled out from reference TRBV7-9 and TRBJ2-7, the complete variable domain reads DTGVSQNPRHKITKRGQNVTFRCDPISEHNRLYWYRQTLGQGPEFLTYFQNEAQLEKSRLLSDRFSAERPKGSFSTLEIQRTEQGDSAMYLCASTPKGAEQYFGPGTRLTVT.

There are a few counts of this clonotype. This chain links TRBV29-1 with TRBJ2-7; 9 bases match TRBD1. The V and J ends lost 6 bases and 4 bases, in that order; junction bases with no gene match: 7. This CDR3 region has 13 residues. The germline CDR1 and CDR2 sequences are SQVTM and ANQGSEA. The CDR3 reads CSVPGQGGYEQYF. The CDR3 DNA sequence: TGCAGCGTCCCGGGACAGGGAGGATACGAGCAGTACTTC.

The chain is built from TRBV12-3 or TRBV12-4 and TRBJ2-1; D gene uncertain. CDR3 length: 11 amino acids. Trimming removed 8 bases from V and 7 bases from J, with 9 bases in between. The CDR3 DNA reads TGTGCCAGCTCACTCGCGAATGAGCAGTTCTTC. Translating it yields CASSLANEQFF.

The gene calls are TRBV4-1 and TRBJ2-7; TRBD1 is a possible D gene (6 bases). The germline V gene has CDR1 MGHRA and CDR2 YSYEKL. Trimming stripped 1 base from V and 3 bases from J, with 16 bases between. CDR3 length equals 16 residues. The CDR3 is CASSQALDRLNYEQYF. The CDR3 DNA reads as TGCGCCAGCAGCCAAGCCCTTGACAGGCTCAACTACGAGCAGTACTTC.

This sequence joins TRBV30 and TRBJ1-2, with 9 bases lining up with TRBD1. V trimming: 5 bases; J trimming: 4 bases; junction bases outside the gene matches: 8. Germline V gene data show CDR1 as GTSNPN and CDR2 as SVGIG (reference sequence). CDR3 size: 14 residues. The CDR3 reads CAWGTGQGIYGYTF. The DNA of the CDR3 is TGTGCCTGGGGGACGGGACAGGGAATCTATGGCTACACCTTC.

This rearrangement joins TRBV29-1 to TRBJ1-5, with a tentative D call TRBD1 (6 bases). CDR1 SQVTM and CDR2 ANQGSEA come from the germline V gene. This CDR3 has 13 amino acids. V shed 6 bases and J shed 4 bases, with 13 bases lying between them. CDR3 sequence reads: CSVAGVGNQPQHF. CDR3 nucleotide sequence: TGCAGCGTGGCAGGGGTCGGGAATCAGCCCCAGCATTTT. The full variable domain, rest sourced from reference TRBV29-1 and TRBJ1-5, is SAVISQKPSRDICQRGTSLTIQCQVDSQVTMMFWYRQQPGQSLTLIATANQGSEATYESGFVIDKFPISRPNLTFSTLTVSNMSPEDSSIYLCSVAGVGNQPQHFGDGTRLSIL.

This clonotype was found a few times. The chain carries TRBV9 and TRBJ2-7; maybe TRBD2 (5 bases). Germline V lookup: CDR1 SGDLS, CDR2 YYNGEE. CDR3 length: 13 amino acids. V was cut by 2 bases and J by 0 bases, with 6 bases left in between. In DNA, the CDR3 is TGTGCCAGCAGCGTGGGGAGCTCCTACGAGCAGTACTTC. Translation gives CASSVGSSYEQYF.

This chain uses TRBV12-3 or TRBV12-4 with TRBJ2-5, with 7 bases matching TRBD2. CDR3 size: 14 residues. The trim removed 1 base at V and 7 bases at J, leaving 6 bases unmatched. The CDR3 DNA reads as TGTGCCAGCAGTTTAGGTTCCGGGGAGGGGACCCAGTACTTC. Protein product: CASSLGSGEGTQYF.